This passage covers 10 T cell receptor beta chains from one sample sequenced in a study of T cell responses to AZD1222 COVID-19 vaccine. TCRdb's table, derived via immunoSEQ multiplex PCR, lists solely in-frame clones and lacks some. This table has around 60,000 clones, roughly 90% appearing once. This sample comprised peripheral blood, obtained on day 0 of AZD1222 vaccination. The receptors stem from an adult in good health.

The chain couples TRBV23-1 to TRBJ1-2, with TRBD1 matching over 10 bases. TRBV23-1 carries the ORF label, with uncertain function. This CDR3 spans 16 amino acids. The V and J ends lost 10 bases and 5 bases, in that order; junction bases with no gene match: 16. CDR3 bases: TGCGCCACCTTCTTAACGGACAGGGGGTATCGGTATGGCTACACCTTC. Residues: CATFLTDRGYRYGYTF.

The chain uses TRBV19 and TRBJ1-2; tentative D call: TRBD1 (5 bases). The CDR3 length is 13 residues. Between the trimmed V and J ends, which lost 8 bases and 2 bases, there was a span of 12 bases. Germline lookup yields CDR1 LNHDA and CDR2 SQIVND (reference sequence). The CDR3 coding sequence is TGTGCCAGTCAGGGTCTGACCAACTATGGCTACACCTTC. Protein: CASQGLTNYGYTF.

The rearrangement joins TRBV4-2 to TRBJ2-5, with unresolved D. Germline CDR1 LGHNA, CDR2 YNFKEQ. V was trimmed by 1 base and J by 5 bases, leaving 14 bases between them. The CDR3 length is 15 residues. CDR3 in amino acids: CASSQVSPAKETQYF. CDR3 nucleotide sequence: TGTGCCAGCAGCCAAGTCAGTCCGGCCAAGGAGACCCAGTACTTC.

This chain links TRBV19 with TRBJ2-2; D ambiguous. This CDR3 contains 13 residues. The germline V gene encodes CDR1 LNHDA and CDR2 SQIVND (reference sequence). The germline V and J ends were trimmed by 6 bases and 4 bases, with 9 bases remaining between them. The CDR3 region is CASSKGSTGELFF. The CDR3 nucleotides read TGTGCCAGTAGCAAGGGATCCACCGGGGAGCTGTTTTTT.

The rearrangement links TRBV9 to TRBJ2-3; D is possibly TRBD1 (6 bases). The CDR3 runs to 15 residues. Germline V CDR1 and CDR2: SGDLS, YYNGEE. The germline V and J ends were trimmed by 4 bases and 0 bases, with 12 bases remaining between them. DNA of the CDR3: TGTGCCAGCAGCTCAAGACAGGAGAGCACAGATACGCAGTATTTT. This translates into CASSSRQESTDTQYF.

The chain carries TRBV19 and TRBJ2-6, with D perhaps being TRBD1 or TRBD2 (6 bases each). Trimming cost V 5 bases and J 2 bases, with 16 bases left between them. This CDR3 has 17 residues. CDR1 and CDR2 from the germline V gene are LNHDA and SQIVND (reference sequence). This CDR3 reads CASSRIGGGPGANVLTF. The CDR3 region has the DNA TGTGCCAGTAGTCGGATAGGTGGGGGGCCTGGGGCCAACGTCCTGACTTTC.

This sequence joins TRBV18 and TRBJ1-6; D is possibly TRBD1 (6 bases). Germline loops: CDR1 KGHSH, CDR2 LQKENI. CDR3 size: 12 residues. V shed 6 bases and J shed 9 bases, with 9 bases lying between them. The CDR3 loop is CASSTGSSPLHF. CDR3 coding DNA: TGTGCCAGCTCTACAGGGAGTTCACCCCTCCACTTT. Full variable domain (rest looked up from reference TRBV18 and TRBJ1-6): NAGVMQNPRHLVRRRGQEARLRCSPMKGHSHVYWYRQLPEEGLKFMVYLQKENIIDESGMPKERFSAEFPKEGPSILRIQQVVRGDSAAYFCASSTGSSPLHFGNGTRLTVT.

The CDR3 region is CASSFGAASVYTF. As DNA, the CDR3 is TGTGCCAGCAGTTTCGGGGCTGCCTCTGTCTACACCTTC. J is TRBJ1-2 and V is TRBV12-3 or TRBV12-4; a weak D match, TRBD1 (5 bases). The length of the CDR3 is 13 residues. Trimming pared 3 bases from V and 10 bases from J, leaving 15 bases between.

The sample holds one count of this clone. The chain uses TRBV6-4 and TRBJ2-3; 11 bases match TRBD2. With 0 bases clipped from V and 2 bases from J, the junction kept 1 base outside the gene matches. The CDR3 runs to 16 residues. Per the germline V gene, CDR1 is MRHNA and CDR2 is SNTAGT. The CDR3 nucleotides are TGTGCCAGCAGTGACTCGACTAGCGGGGCCACAGATACGCAGTATTTT. It yields the protein CASSDSTSGATDTQYF.

The rearrangement links TRBV10-3 to TRBJ2-1; perhaps TRBD1 as D (5 bases). The CDR3 extends over 11 amino acids. Germline V CDR1 and CDR2: ENHRY, SYGVKD. The V and J ends lost 9 bases and 7 bases respectively, with 10 bases between them. The CDR3 loop reads CAIAGNNEQFF. CDR3 nucleotide sequence: TGTGCCATAGCAGGGAATAATGAGCAGTTCTTC.